Each of the 32 T cell receptor beta chains below was sequenced from the same sample in a study of T cell responses to AZD1222 COVID-19 vaccine. Data came from immunoSEQ multiplex PCR; TCRdb stores just in-frame clones and leaves some out. The sample yields about 130,000 clones, approximately 84% seen once. Sequenced material: peripheral blood, taken on day 0 of AZD1222 vaccination. All receptors derive from an adult in good health.

The chain is built from TRBV11-2 and TRBJ2-5; D tentatively reads TRBD1 or TRBD2 (5 bases each). The V end lost 1 base, the J end lost 8 bases, and 17 bases lay between the germline ends. This CDR3 has 15 residues. CDR1 SGHAT and CDR2 FQNNGV come from the germline V gene. CDR3 nucleotide sequence: TGTGCCAGCAGCTTAGGGGTGGGACCTAGGTCAACCCAGTACTTC. Translation gives CASSLGVGPRSTQYF.

The CDR3 sequence is CASSLIRGSLAEAFF. Written as DNA, the CDR3 is TGTGCCAGCAGCCTCATCAGGGGTTCCTTAGCTGAAGCTTTCTTT. The V call is TRBV7-8, the J call TRBJ1-1, with D maybe TRBD1 (6 bases). Trimming took off 5 bases at V and 6 bases at J, with 19 bases between the two ends. Germline CDR1 SGHVS, CDR2 FQNEAQ. The CDR3 covers 15 residues.

The J gene is TRBJ1-1, the V gene TRBV7-9; TRBD1 agrees at 8 bases. The V segment lost 2 bases and the J segment 8 bases; nucleotides outside the gene matches: 10. This CDR3 comprises 15 residues. Germline CDR1 is SEHNR and CDR2 is FQNEAQ (reference sequence). CDR3: CASSLPTRQGPEAFF. The CDR3 nucleotides read TGTGCCAGCAGCTTACCTACTCGACAGGGGCCCGAAGCTTTCTTT.

This chain uses TRBV6-2 or TRBV6-3 with TRBJ2-7; D is unresolved. Trimming removed 0 bases at V and 5 bases at J, with 11 bases between. CDR3 size: 14 residues. CDR1 is MNHEY, CDR2 SVGEGT, per germline. CDR3 bases: TGTGCCAGCAGTTACTCCGGGTTCCAGAACGAGCAGTACTTC. Amino acids: CASSYSGFQNEQYF.

This clone has a handful of counts. The chain couples TRBV6-5 to TRBJ2-1, with a tentative D call TRBD1 (6 bases). The CDR3 has 11 amino acids. Germline lookup yields CDR1 MNHEY and CDR2 SVGAGI. Trimming cost V 9 bases and J 8 bases, with 11 bases left between them. CDR3 in DNA: TGTGCCAGTGCACAGGGAGATGAGCAGTTCTTC. The encoded protein is CASAQGDEQFF.

The J gene is TRBJ2-2, the V gene TRBV24-1, with D uncertain. The V end was cut by 5 bases, the J end by 0 bases, with 6 bases between. CDR1 KGHDR and CDR2 SFDVKD come from the germline V gene. CDR3 length: 14 residues. The CDR3 reads CATSAPPNTGELFF. The CDR3, as DNA: TGTGCCACCAGTGCCCCCCCGAACACCGGGGAGCTGTTTTTT.

The chain joins TRBV18 to TRBJ1-1; a weak D match, TRBD1 (6 bases). The CDR3 consists of 12 residues. In germline, CDR1 is KGHSH, CDR2 LQKENI. Trimming stripped 6 bases from V and 7 bases from J, with 12 bases between. The CDR3 coding sequence is TGTGCCAGCTCTCTTGGACAGAATGAAGCTTTCTTT. Translating gives CASSLGQNEAFF.

The V gene is TRBV5-1, the J gene TRBJ2-5, with 9 positions matching TRBD1. The J segment lost 9 bases and the V segment lost 4 bases, leaving 10 bases of the junction unmatched. Germline loops: CDR1 SGHRS, CDR2 YFSETQ. The CDR3 has 14 amino acids. This CDR3 reads CASSSRDRENAQYF. The DNA of the CDR3 is TGCGCCAGCAGCAGCCGGGACAGGGAGAACGCCCAGTACTTC.

This clone has just a few counts. The chain combines TRBV2 with TRBJ1-1, with a tentative D call TRBD1 (5 bases). The CDR3 runs to 15 residues. In germline, CDR1 is SNHLY, CDR2 FYNNEI. V lost 7 bases and J 5 bases, leaving 20 bases between the germline ends. The CDR3 sequence: CASTVGESRGTEAFF. The CDR3 DNA sequence: TGTGCCAGCACCGTGGGTGAGTCAAGGGGTACTGAAGCTTTCTTT.

The chain combines TRBV5-1 with TRBJ1-1, with D possibly TRBD1 on 5 matching bases. CDR3 length equals 15 residues. Looked up from germline, CDR1 is SGHRS and CDR2 is YFSETQ. V was clipped by 0 bases and J by 1 base, with 10 bases between them. The CDR3 region is CASSLAQGKNTEAFF. The CDR3 DNA reads as TGCGCCAGCAGCTTGGCCCAGGGCAAGAACACTGAAGCTTTCTTT.

With respect to this clone: The same CDR3 also results from other DNA sequences found in this sample. The chain joins TRBV19 to TRBJ1-1; weak D call: TRBD1 (6 bases). The CDR3 covers 14 residues. CDR1 and CDR2 (germline): LNHDA, SQIVND (reference sequence). V dropped 3 bases and J dropped 3 bases, with 11 bases sitting between them. The DNA for the CDR3 is TGTGCCAGTAGTATTTCTCAGGGGTACACTGAAGCTTTCTTT. Its protein is CASSISQGYTEAFF. Full variable domain (outside the CDR3, taken from reference TRBV19 and TRBJ1-1): DGGITQSPKYLFRKEGQNVTLSCEQNLNHDAMYWYRQDPGQGLRLIYYSQIVNDFQKGDIAEGYSVSREKKESFPLTVTSAQKNPTAFYLCASSISQGYTEAFFGQGTRLTVV.

V usage is TRBV2 and J usage is TRBJ1-2; no firm D call. Trimming took 0 bases from V and 7 from J, leaving 12 bases between them. CDR1 and CDR2 (germline): SNHLY, FYNNEI. The CDR3 sequence is 14 residues long. The CDR3 sequence is CASSEAKGVLGYTF. CDR3 DNA sequence: TGTGCCAGCAGTGAAGCCAAGGGTGTGCTTGGCTACACCTTC.

This chain links TRBV29-1 with TRBJ1-3; no definite D call. Trimming left V 4 bases short and J 2 bases short, with 9 bases between. The CDR3 is 13 amino acids. CDR1 is SQVTM, CDR2 ANQGSEA, per germline. The CDR3 loop reads CSVARTAGNTIYF. The CDR3, as DNA: TGCAGCGTTGCAAGGACTGCTGGAAACACCATATATTTT.

V is TRBV23-1 and J is TRBJ1-5; 8 positions agree with TRBD1. TRBV23-1 is recorded as an ORF, its role being uncertain. Germline trimming cut 0 bases from V and 1 base from J; bases unmatched to any gene: 11. This CDR3 contains 19 residues. In DNA form, the CDR3 reads TGCGCCAGCAGTCAATCGGACAGGGAAAAACCTAAGAGCAATCAGCCCCAGCATTTT. Translated, it gives CASSQSDREKPKSNQPQHF.

The V and J genes are TRBV5-1 and TRBJ1-6; 11 nucleotides match TRBD1. The CDR3 contains 15 residues. Trimming at V came to 4 bases and at J to 9 bases, leaving 6 bases not matched to a gene. Per germline, CDR1 SGHRS and CDR2 YFSETQ. For the CDR3, the DNA is TGCGCCAGCAGCCTAACCGGGACAGGGGGTTCACCCCTCCACTTT. Translation gives CASSLTGTGGSPLHF.

The chain couples TRBV19 to TRBJ1-4; D remains ambiguous. Germline V lookup: CDR1 LNHDA, CDR2 SQIVND (reference sequence). CDR3 length equals 15 residues. V lost 4 bases and J 3 bases, leaving 12 bases between the germline ends. The CDR3 is CASSTRKEANEKLFF. CDR3 DNA sequence: TGTGCCAGTAGTACAAGGAAGGAAGCTAATGAAAAACTGTTTTTT.

The V and J genes are TRBV2 and TRBJ2-7; perhaps TRBD1 as D (5 bases). CDR1 is SNHLY and CDR2 is FYNNEI in the germline V gene. Trimming stripped 8 bases from V and 3 bases from J, with 14 bases between. This CDR3 is 13 amino acids long. CDR3 coding DNA: TGTGCCAGCCGACGAGGACAATACTACGAGCAGTACTTC. This gives the protein CASRRGQYYEQYF.

The V and J genes are TRBV5-1 and TRBJ1-1; 7 bases are shared with TRBD1. With 4 bases clipped from V and 1 base from J, the junction kept 7 bases outside the gene matches. CDR3 size: 15 residues. The germline gives CDR1 SGHRS, CDR2 YFSETQ. DNA for the CDR3: TGCGCCAGCAGCATAGGGACAGCTACGAACACTGAAGCTTTCTTT. Its translation is CASSIGTATNTEAFF.

V and J are TRBV6-2 or TRBV6-3 and TRBJ1-5; TRBD1 aligns across 8 bases. Germline V CDR1 and CDR2: MNHEY, SVGEGT. This CDR3 is 15 amino acids long. After removal of 6 bases from V and 3 bases from J, the junction contained 7 bases not matched to a gene. The DNA of the CDR3 is TGTGCCAGCAGCCGTTGGACAGGGAACAATCAGCCCCAGCATTTT. Its translation: CASSRWTGNNQPQHF.

Within the sample, this clone is medium-sized. The chain recombines TRBV16 with TRBJ1-6; 10 positions match TRBD1. Germline-derived CDR1 and CDR2 are KGHSY and FQNENV. The V and J ends lost 5 bases and 7 bases, in that order; junction bases with no gene match: 5. The CDR3 length is 15 residues. CDR3 coding DNA: TGTGCCAGCAGCACCAGGACAGGGGGGAATTCACCCCTCCACTTT. Protein: CASSTRTGGNSPLHF.

The chain employs TRBV19 and TRBJ1-1; D unclear. Looked up from germline, CDR1 is LNHDA and CDR2 is SQIVND (reference sequence). This CDR3 is 15 amino acids long. V dropped 3 bases and J dropped 2 bases, with 13 bases sitting between them. The chain's CDR3 is CASSMAGRRNTEAFF. CDR3 sequence (DNA): TGTGCCAGTAGTATGGCGGGGAGGCGTAACACTGAAGCTTTCTTT.

V gene TRBV5-6 combines with J gene TRBJ2-7; 10 bases map to TRBD1. In germline, CDR1 is SGHDT, CDR2 YYEEEE. This CDR3 contains 15 residues. V lost 4 bases to trimming and J lost 4 bases; unmatched junction nucleotides: 8. The CDR3 reads CASSRRDRGAYEQYF. CDR3 coding DNA: TGTGCCAGCAGCAGGAGGGACAGGGGTGCTTACGAGCAGTACTTC.

The chain combines TRBV6-5 with TRBJ1-4; the D gene is possibly TRBD1 (6 bases). This CDR3 region has 12 residues. Trimming took off 8 bases at V and 7 bases at J, with 11 bases between the two ends. Germline CDR1 and CDR2: MNHEY and SVGAGI. CDR3 coding DNA: TGTGCCAGCGGCAGGGGATCTGAAAAACTGTTTTTT. It codes for CASGRGSEKLFF.

CDR3 DNA: TGCAGCGTTGGTCAGGGGGCAGAGAGTGGAAACACCATATATTTT. Protein product: CSVGQGAESGNTIYF. This chain joins TRBV29-1 and TRBJ1-3; TRBD1 matches 8 bases. V lost 4 bases and J lost 3; bases outside the gene matches: 8. The CDR3 sequence is 15 residues long. Germline assignment: CDR1 SQVTM and CDR2 ANQGSEA.

The rearrangement uses TRBV28 and TRBJ2-7; D is perhaps TRBD2 (5 bases). The CDR3 is 14 residues long. Germline V gene lookup returns CDR1 MDHEN and CDR2 SYDVKM. Trimming cost V 2 bases and J 4 bases, with 12 bases left between them. As DNA, the CDR3 is TGTGCCAGCAGTTTAGCCCCCCGGGGTTACGAGCAGTACTTC. Translation gives CASSLAPRGYEQYF.

This clone was recorded only once. This chain joins TRBV10-3 and TRBJ1-3; D is ambiguous. Germline V gives CDR1 ENHRY, CDR2 SYGVKD. The CDR3 length is 13 residues. Trimming removed 0 bases from V and 7 bases from J, with 7 bases in between. In nucleotides, the CDR3 is TGTGCCATCAGTGAGTCGATGGCCAACACCATATATTTT. Translating gives CAISESMANTIYF.

This sequence joins TRBV3-1 (or the pseudogene TRBV3-2) and TRBJ2-2, with D tentatively TRBD1 (5 bases). Trimming shortened V by 0 bases and J by 6 bases, and 11 bases separated the two germline ends. The CDR3 is made up of 15 amino acids. Germline V gene sequence: CDR1 LGHDT, CDR2 YNNKEL (reference sequence). CDR3 DNA sequence: TGTGCCAGCAGCCAAGACAGGGTATGGGCCGGGGAGCTGTTTTTT. Its protein is CASSQDRVWAGELFF.

This clone was detected only a few times. This specimen includes other DNA sequences encoding the same CDR3. The chain joins TRBV7-9 to TRBJ2-2; no definite D call. Looked up from germline, CDR1 is SEHNR and CDR2 is FQNEAQ (reference sequence). The CDR3 sequence is 14 residues long. Trimming took off 1 base at V and 1 base at J, with 4 bases between the two ends. The CDR3 loop reads CASSLGQNTGELFF. CDR3 DNA: TGTGCCAGCAGCTTAGGACAGAACACCGGGGAGCTGTTTTTT.

Worth noting for this clone: Compared with germline, one end of the junction differs, possibly owing to a read error. This chain connects TRBV14 to TRBJ1-4, with TRBD1 identical over 8 bases. Germline V gives CDR1 SGHDN, CDR2 FVKESK. The CDR3 loop spans 15 amino acids. The CDR3 is CASSSQDRVNAKLFF. CDR3 coding DNA: TGTGCCAGCAGCTCCCAGGACAGGGTAAATGCAAAACTGTTTTTT.

V is TRBV7-9 and J is TRBJ1-1; 9 positions agree with TRBD1. V trimming: 5 bases; J trimming: 3 bases; junction bases outside the gene matches: 4. Germline-derived CDR1 and CDR2 are SEHNR and FQNEAQ (reference sequence). The CDR3 runs to 14 residues. Here the CDR3 DNA reads TGTGCCAGCAGCCTACGACAGGGGGACACTGAAGCTTTCTTT. Encoded protein: CASSLRQGDTEAFF. The variable domain in full, with the rest retrieved from reference TRBV7-9 and TRBJ1-1, is DTGVSQNPRHKITKRGQNVTFRCDPISEHNRLYWYRQTLGQGPEFLTYFQNEAQLEKSRLLSDRFSAERPKGSFSTLEIQRTEQGDSAMYLCASSLRQGDTEAFFGQGTRLTVV.

This chain connects TRBV30 to TRBJ1-2; 8 positions match TRBD1. Trimming took 0 bases from V and 7 from J; bases not matched to a gene: 13. CDR1 and CDR2 (germline): GTSNPN, SVGIG (reference sequence). The CDR3 runs 16 residues. The CDR3 reads CAWSVKTGTGLGGYTF. As DNA, the CDR3 is TGTGCCTGGAGTGTAAAAACCGGGACAGGATTAGGTGGCTACACCTTC.

This clone came up once. This chain links TRBV5-1 with TRBJ2-1; TRBD1 matches 12 bases. V dropped 6 bases and J dropped 7; count of bases not matched to a gene: 11. The CDR3 runs 16 residues. Germline V gives CDR1 SGHRS, CDR2 YFSETQ. The CDR3 DNA reads as TGCGCCAGCACCTTAAGGGGACAGGGGGCTGGTAATGAGCAGTTCTTC. Protein: CASTLRGQGAGNEQFF.